This TCR beta chain was sequenced for a study of cytomegalovirus exposure and HLA in healthy donors. Study-level background: Genotyping of more than 300 donors showed that about 83% belonged to the Caucasian-associated ancestry cluster.

Use of 60 Vbeta and 13 Jbeta primers characterized the PCR. Repertoires were generated with immunoSEQ multiplex PCR, while TCRdb's copy carries only in-frame clones and drops some. The sample includes 70,000 to 85,000 clones, less than 80% of them seen just once. Germline trimming cut 3 bases from V and 8 bases from J; bases unmatched to any gene: 9. Germline values: CDR1 KGHSH, CDR2 LQKENI. The CDR3 loop spans 14 amino acids. Participants comprised healthy donors of bone marrow. The chain combines TRBV18 with TRBJ1-2; 7 bases map to TRBD1. The source is a man aged 40-55 years in good health and CMV-seropositive. The sequencing sample was made of PBMCs. CDR3 nucleotide sequence: TGTGCCAGCTCACCTCGTGAGGGGGCTGGGGGCTACACCTTC. This encodes CASSPREGAGGYTF.